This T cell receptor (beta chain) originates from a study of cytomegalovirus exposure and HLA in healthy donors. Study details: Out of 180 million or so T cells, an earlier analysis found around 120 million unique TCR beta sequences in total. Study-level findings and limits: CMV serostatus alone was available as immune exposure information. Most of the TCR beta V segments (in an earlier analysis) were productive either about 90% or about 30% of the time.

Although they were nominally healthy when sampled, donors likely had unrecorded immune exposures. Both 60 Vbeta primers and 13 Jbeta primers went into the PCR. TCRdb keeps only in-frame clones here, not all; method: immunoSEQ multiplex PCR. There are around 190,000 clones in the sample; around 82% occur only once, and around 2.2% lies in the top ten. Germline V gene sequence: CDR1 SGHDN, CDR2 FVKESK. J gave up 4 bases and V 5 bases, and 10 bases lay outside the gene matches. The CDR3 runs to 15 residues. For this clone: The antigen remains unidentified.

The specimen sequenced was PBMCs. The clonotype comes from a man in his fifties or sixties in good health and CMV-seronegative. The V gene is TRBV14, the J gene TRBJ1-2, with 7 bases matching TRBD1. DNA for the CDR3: TGTGCCAGCAGCTTAGGGACAGCCTCTACCTATGGCTACACCTTC. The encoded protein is CASSLGTASTYGYTF.